This is a list of T cell receptor beta chains from one sample in a study of CD8+ T cells in alopecia areata. Measured with immunoSEQ multiplex PCR; TCRdb has only the in-frame clones, and not every one. The sample yields under 250,000 clones, around three fifths seen once. Specimen: CD8+ T cells sorted from blood. The receptors derive from a human donor in good health. Each CDR3 is given with its conserved first and last residue. D genes are given only for firm matches. A row's size may be missing; if present it is once, few, many or a size class.

j_call | d_call | clone_size | v_call | cdr3_aa | cdr3_nt
TRBJ2-3 | . | many | TRBV7-2 | CASSLTAGKADTQYF | TGTGCCAGCAGCTTAACCGCGGGGAAAGCAGATACGCAGTATTTT
TRBJ2-2 | . | . | TRBV29-1 | CSVEAGEDGELFF | TGCAGCGTTGAGGCAGGAGAGGACGGGGAGCTGTTTTTT
TRBJ2-7 | TRBD1 | . | TRBV19 | CASSIGSGQGYEQYF | TGTGCCAGTAGCATAGGCAGCGGACAGGGCTACGAGCAGTACTTC
TRBJ2-5 | . | . | TRBV13 | CASSLQQTQYF | TGTGCCAGCAGCTTACAGCAGACCCAGTACTTC
TRBJ2-7 | TRBD1 | . | TRBV7-9 | CASSPTGQGPIYEQYF | TGTGCCAGCAGCCCCACGGGACAGGGTCCGATCTACGAGCAGTACTTC
TRBJ1-2 | . | many | TRBV7-8 | CASSLVALFSGPKKAYGYTF | TGTGCCAGCAGCTTAGTAGCTTTGTTCTCGGGGCCTAAAAAAGCCTATGGCTACACCTTC
TRBJ1-5 | . | . | TRBV27 | CASSLWADQPQHF | TGTGCCAGCAGTTTATGGGCCGATCAGCCCCAGCATTTT
TRBJ2-4 | . | few | TRBV2 | CASSEAQGAKNIQYF | TGTGCCAGCAGTGAAGCACAGGGAGCCAAAAACATTCAGTACTTC
TRBJ2-1 | TRBD1 | . | TRBV4-2 | CASSQAQGALGEQFF | TGTGCCAGCAGCCAAGCACAGGGGGCTTTGGGAGAGCAGTTCTTC
TRBJ1-5 | . | . | TRBV6-5 | CASRTGNQPQHF | TGTGCCAGCAGGACAGGAAATCAGCCCCAGCATTTT
TRBJ2-1 | TRBD1 | . | TRBV29-1 | CSAQVAVTGVSNEQFF | TGCAGCGCGCAGGTGGCCGTAACAGGGGTTAGCAATGAGCAGTTCTTC
TRBJ2-5 | TRBD2 | . | TRBV30 | CAWSVRGNLAGWTQYF | TGTGCCTGGAGTGTACGAGGGAACCTAGCGGGGTGGACCCAGTACTTC
TRBJ1-1 | . | . | TRBV5-6 | CASSLRTDAFF | TGTGCCAGCAGCTTACGCACGGACGCTTTCTTT
TRBJ2-7 | TRBD1 | few | TRBV29-1 | CSVAAGGRFYEQYF | TGCAGCGTTGCGGCAGGGGGCCGGTTCTACGAGCAGTACTTC
TRBJ2-1 | . | few | TRBV4-1 | CASSQAGELSGTNEQFF | TGCGCCAGCAGCCAAGCCGGGGAGTTGTCGGGTACCAATGAGCAGTTCTTC
TRBJ2-2 | . | . | TRBV11-2 | CASLGLWELFF | TGTGCCAGCTTGGGACTTTGGGAGCTGTTTTTT
TRBJ2-7 | TRBD1 | few | TRBV9 | CASSPAPGQVGEQYF | TGTGCCAGCAGCCCAGCCCCGGGACAGGTAGGCGAGCAGTACTTC
TRBJ1-1 | TRBD1 | . | TRBV29-1 | CSGEEGGLTEAFF | TGCAGCGGGGAAGAAGGGGGCTTGACTGAAGCTTTCTTT
TRBJ2-1 | TRBD2 | . | TRBV5-6 | CASSLSGTRLDEQFF | TGTGCCAGCAGCTTATCCGGGACTAGACTCGATGAGCAGTTCTTC
TRBJ2-7 | . | . | TRBV29-1 | CSVLGSYEQYF | TGCAGCGTTTTAGGCTCCTACGAGCAGTACTTC
TRBJ2-7 | TRBD1 | . | TRBV27 | CASSEGTGSSYEQYF | TGTGCCAGCAGTGAGGGGACAGGGTCGTCCTACGAGCAGTACTTC
TRBJ2-7 | TRBD1 | . | TRBV7-9 | CASSLDGTGLAEQYF | TGTGCCAGCAGCCTAGACGGGACAGGGTTGGCCGAGCAGTACTTC
TRBJ1-6 | . | . | TRBV25-1 | CASQGPDYSPLHF | TGTGCCAGCCAGGGGCCTGATTATTCACCCCTCCACTTT
TRBJ2-2 | TRBD1 | . | TRBV4-1 | CASSQVSGTGPGELFF | TGCGCCAGCAGCCAAGTGTCGGGGACAGGCCCCGGGGAGCTGTTTTTT
TRBJ2-7 | TRBD1 | few | TRBV7-3 | CASSQGTGGIPSYEQYF | TGTGCCAGCAGCCAAGGGACAGGGGGCATTCCTTCCTACGAGCAGTACTTC
TRBJ1-5 | . | . | TRBV4-1 | CASSQGDTSIQPQHF | TGCGCCAGCAGCCAAGGGGACACCAGCATTCAGCCCCAGCATTTT
TRBJ2-2 | . | . | TRBV9 | CASSPSGTGELFF | TGTGCCAGCAGCCCCTCGGGCACCGGGGAGCTGTTTTTT
TRBJ2-7 | . | . | TRBV7-9 | CASSSAGGDYEQYF | TGTGCCAGCAGCTCGGCCGGGGGAGATTACGAGCAGTACTTC
TRBJ2-1 | . | . | TRBV7-9 | CASSRIDQGYNEQFF | TGTGCCAGCAGCCGTATAGACCAGGGATACAATGAGCAGTTCTTC
TRBJ2-7 | . | many | TRBV6-1 | CASSARGVPYEQYF | TGTGCCAGCAGCGCGAGGGGGGTCCCTTACGAGCAGTACTTC
TRBJ2-7 | . | once | TRBV29-1 | CSVLTGSSYEQYF | TGCAGCGTCCTGACAGGAAGCTCCTACGAGCAGTACTTC
TRBJ2-7 | . | . | TRBV29-1 | CSVEGTAYYEQYF | TGCAGCGTTGAAGGTACGGCTTACTACGAGCAGTACTTC
TRBJ2-7 | TRBD2 | . | TRBV30 | CAGTSGGRYFYEQYF | TGTGCCGGGACTAGCGGGGGGCGTTACTTCTACGAGCAGTACTTC
TRBJ2-3 | . | . | TRBV7-9 | CASSSKTEPTDTQYF | TGTGCCAGCAGCTCCAAGACTGAGCCTACAGATACGCAGTATTTT
TRBJ2-1 | TRBD2 | . | TRBV29-1 | CSVEGWLAGGFNEQFF | TGCAGCGTTGAAGGTTGGCTAGCGGGGGGGTTCAATGAGCAGTTCTTC
TRBJ1-1 | . | . | TRBV7-9 | CASSLSTWEAFF | TGTGCCAGCAGCTTATCTACTTGGGAAGCTTTCTTT
TRBJ2-2 | . | . | TRBV15 | CATTGAMNTGELFF | TGTGCCACCACCGGGGCGATGAACACCGGGGAGCTGTTTTTT
TRBJ2-7 | . | once | TRBV7-2 | CASSLAMADYQYYEQYF | TGTGCCAGCAGCTTAGCGATGGCGGACTACCAATACTACGAGCAGTACTTC
TRBJ1-2 | . | few | TRBV21-1 | CASSKKLSSGGEDYGYTF | TGTGCCAGCAGCAAAAAGCTCTCTTCGGGGGGCGAGGACTATGGCTACACCTTC
TRBJ2-7 | . | . | TRBV7-9 | CASRDRGAGEQYF | TGTGCCAGCAGGGACCGAGGGGCTGGCGAGCAGTACTTC
TRBJ2-7 | . | . | TRBV6-6 | CASSPAGEQYF | TGTGCCAGCAGCCCAGCTGGGGAGCAGTACTTC
TRBJ2-6 | . | once | TRBV7-2 | CASSSYGAVAGANVLTF | TGTGCCAGCAGCTCCTATGGGGCAGTAGCGGGGGCCAACGTCCTGACTTTC
TRBJ1-1 | . | . | TRBV27 | CASRVGMDTEAFF | TGTGCCAGCAGGGTGGGAATGGACACTGAAGCTTTCTTT
TRBJ1-1 | TRBD1 | . | TRBV6-5 | CASSQGQGRTEAFF | TGTGCCAGCAGTCAGGGACAGGGGAGAACTGAAGCTTTCTTT
TRBJ1-5 | . | . | TRBV25-1 | CASSVRAANQPQHF | TGTGCCAGCAGTGTCAGGGCCGCCAATCAGCCCCAGCATTTT
TRBJ2-2 | TRBD1 | . | TRBV29-1 | CSVEDYGTGGPGELFF | TGCAGCGTTGAAGACTACGGGACAGGGGGCCCCGGGGAGCTGTTTTTT
TRBJ1-1 | . | few | TRBV6-6 | CASSSGVNTEAFF | TGTGCCAGCAGTAGCGGAGTGAACACTGAAGCTTTCTTT
TRBJ1-6 | . | . | TRBV7-9 | CASSSETSPLHF | TGTGCCAGCAGCTCAGAGACTTCGCCCCTCCACTTT